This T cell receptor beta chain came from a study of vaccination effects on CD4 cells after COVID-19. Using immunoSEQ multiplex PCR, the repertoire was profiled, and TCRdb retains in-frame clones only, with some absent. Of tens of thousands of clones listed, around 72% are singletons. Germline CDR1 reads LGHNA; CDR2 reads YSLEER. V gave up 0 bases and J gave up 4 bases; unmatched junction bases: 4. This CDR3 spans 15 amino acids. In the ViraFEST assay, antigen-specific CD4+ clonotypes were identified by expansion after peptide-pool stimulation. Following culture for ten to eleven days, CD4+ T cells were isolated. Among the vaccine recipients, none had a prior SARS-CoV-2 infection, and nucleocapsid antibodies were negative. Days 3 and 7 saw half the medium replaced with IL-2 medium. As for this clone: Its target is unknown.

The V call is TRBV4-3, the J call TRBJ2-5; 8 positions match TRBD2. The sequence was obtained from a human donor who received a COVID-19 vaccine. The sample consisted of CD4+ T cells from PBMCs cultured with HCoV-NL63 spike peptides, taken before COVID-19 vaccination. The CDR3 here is CASSQDGRGRETQYF. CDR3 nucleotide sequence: TGCGCCAGCAGCCAAGACGGGAGGGGGAGAGAGACCCAGTACTTC.